The entry below describes one T cell receptor beta chain. These data belong to a study of blood T cell repertoires in COVID-19. This CDR3 comprises 15 residues. Germline lookup yields CDR1 GTSNPN and CDR2 SVGIG (reference sequence). The J segment lost 0 bases and the V segment lost 3 bases, leaving 6 bases of the junction unmatched. Authors' analysis steps: Scientists estimated how many nucleated cells there were by amplifying reference gene primers. Libraries were prepared by immunoSEQ multiplex PCR; TCRdb keeps only in-frame clonotypes and omits some of them. The V and J calls and the clone size are those of that table, but D and trimming were determined from the DNA. The sample lists nearly 350,000 clones, 87% occurring once.

The chain employs TRBV30 and TRBJ1-1; 8 bases align to TRBD1. This receptor was obtained from a woman aged 45-65 years with COVID-19, enrolled during active disease. The sequenced sample consisted of peripheral blood. The chain's CDR3 is CAWRGQATMNTEAFF. In DNA, the CDR3 is TGTGCCTGGAGGGGACAGGCGACCATGAACACTGAAGCTTTCTTT.